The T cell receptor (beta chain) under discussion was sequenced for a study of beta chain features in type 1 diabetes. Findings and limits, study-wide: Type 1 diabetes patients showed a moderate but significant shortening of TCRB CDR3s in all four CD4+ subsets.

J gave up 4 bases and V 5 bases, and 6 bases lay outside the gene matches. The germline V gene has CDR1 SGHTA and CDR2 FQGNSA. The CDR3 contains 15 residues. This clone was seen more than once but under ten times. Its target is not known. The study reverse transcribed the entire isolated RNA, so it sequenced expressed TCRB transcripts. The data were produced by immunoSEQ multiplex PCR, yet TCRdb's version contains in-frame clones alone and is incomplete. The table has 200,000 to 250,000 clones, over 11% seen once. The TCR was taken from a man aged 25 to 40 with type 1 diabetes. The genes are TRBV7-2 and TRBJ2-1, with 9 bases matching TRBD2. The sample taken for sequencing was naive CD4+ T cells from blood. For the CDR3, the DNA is TGTGCCAGCAGCGCCTCTAGCGGGGAGTACAATGAGCAGTTCTTC. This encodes CASSASSGEYNEQFF.